This T cell receptor (beta chain) appears in the sequencing data of a study of control samples from healthy donors and cancer patients. The protocol was immunoSEQ multiplex PCR, while the TCRdb copy is restricted to in-frame clones and leaves out a portion. Of 70,000 to 85,000 clones listed, approximately 82% are singletons. The J segment lost 3 bases and the V segment lost 4 bases, leaving 1 base of the junction unmatched. Germline V gene sequence: CDR1 MDHEN, CDR2 SYDVKM. The length of the CDR3 is 14 residues. The clonotype was recovered from a man aged 55 to 69 with head and neck cancer. The chain recombines TRBV28 with TRBJ2-1; TRBD1 aligns across 9 bases. Sequenced input: PBMCs. As DNA, the CDR3 is TGTGCCAGCAGTTCGGGACAGGGCTACAATGAGCAGTTCTTC. Its translation: CASSSGQGYNEQFF.